Below, 27 T cell receptor beta chains from the same sample are listed, as sequenced in a study of OX40 agonist ivuxolimab in advanced cancers. The table came from immunoSEQ multiplex PCR; TCRdb's copy has only in-frame clones and leaves some out. The sample holds roughly 18,000 clones, over 60% seen once. The sequencing here drew on CD4+ or CD8+ T cells sorted from blood, taken in a trial of the OX40 agonist ivuxolimab. These receptor sequences come from an adult with an advanced solid tumor such as melanoma, head and neck, liver or kidney cancer.

This rearrangement joins TRBV19 to TRBJ2-7; no clear D. The CDR3 is 15 residues long. V gave up 6 bases and J gave up 2 bases, with 17 bases separating them. Germline CDR1 reads LNHDA; CDR2 reads SQIVND (reference sequence). CDR3 in amino acids: CASSSLVGMAYEQYF. The CDR3 region has the DNA TGTGCCAGTAGCTCTTTAGTAGGAATGGCCTACGAGCAGTACTTC.

V is TRBV19 and J is TRBJ1-2; possibly TRBD1 for D (6 bases). This CDR3 is 14 amino acids long. V was shortened by 5 bases and J by 4 bases, with 14 bases between the two germline ends. Germline lookup yields CDR1 LNHDA and CDR2 SQIVND (reference sequence). CDR3 sequence reads: CASSEVGAVYGYTF. The CDR3 DNA sequence: TGTGCCAGTAGTGAGGTGGGGGCTGTCTATGGCTACACCTTC.

This chain connects TRBV9 to TRBJ1-5; 10 nucleotides match TRBD1. Germline lookup yields CDR1 SGDLS and CDR2 YYNGEE. Unmatched junction bases numbered 6, after V lost 2 bases and J lost 7 bases. The CDR3 spans 15 residues. CDR3 amino acids: CASSVGQGQKQPQHF. DNA of the CDR3: TGTGCCAGCAGCGTGGGACAGGGGCAAAAGCAGCCCCAGCATTTT.

This chain links TRBV6-1 with TRBJ2-1; maybe TRBD2 (5 bases). From germline, CDR1 is MNHNS and CDR2 SASEGT. Trimming took off 9 bases at V and 8 bases at J, with 11 bases between the two ends. This CDR3 region has 11 residues. The CDR3 region is CASREDDEQFF. The CDR3 nucleotides read TGTGCCAGTCGGGAAGACGATGAGCAGTTCTTC.

The V and J genes are TRBV13 and TRBJ2-3, with D possibly matching TRBD2 (7 bases). The CDR3 sequence is 15 residues long. V lost 1 base to trimming and J lost 6 bases, with 14 bases between them. Germline values: CDR1 PRHDT, CDR2 FYEKMQ (reference sequence). CDR3 residues: CASSLDGGGADTQYF. DNA for the CDR3: TGTGCCAGCAGCTTAGATGGAGGGGGGGCGGATACGCAGTATTTT.

This chain's CDR3 is CASSKTGGGDQPQHF. CDR3 bases: TGTGCCAGCAGTAAAACAGGGGGCGGGGATCAGCCCCAGCATTTT. This sequence joins TRBV6-5 and TRBJ1-5, with 9 bases aligning to TRBD1. The ends lost 5 bases at V and 5 bases at J; junction bases unmatched: 7. Looked up from germline, CDR1 is MNHEY and CDR2 is SVGAGI. The CDR3 has 15 amino acids.

This chain uses TRBV7-9 with TRBJ2-7, with 7 bases identical to TRBD2. CDR1 is SEHNR, CDR2 FQNEAQ, per germline (reference sequence). The V segment lost 4 bases and the J segment 7 bases; nucleotides outside the gene matches: 7. There are 13 residues in the CDR3. The CDR3 reads CASSWEGEWEQYF. The CDR3 nucleotides read TGTGCCAGCAGCTGGGAGGGAGAGTGGGAGCAGTACTTC.

This clone was picked up a small number of times. The V gene is TRBV28, the J gene TRBJ2-1; D is perhaps TRBD2 (7 bases). CDR3 length: 15 amino acids. Germline V gives CDR1 MDHEN, CDR2 SYDVKM. V was clipped by 2 bases and J by 9 bases, with 17 bases between them. In DNA, the CDR3 is TGTGCCAGCAGTTTAGGCGGGGGCCTTTCTGTTGAGCAGTTCTTC. It specifies CASSLGGGLSVEQFF.

In regard to this clone: Germline is not matched at one junction end, which may reflect a read error. The rearrangement uses TRBV7-9 and TRBJ2-7; D unresolved. The CDR3 is 12 amino acids. Germline V gives CDR1 SEHNR, CDR2 FQNEAQ (reference sequence). Here the CDR3 reads CASSFVIGENSF. CDR3 DNA sequence: TGTGCCAGCAGCTTTGTGATAGGCGAAAATAGCTTC.

This sequence joins TRBV5-4 and TRBJ2-7, with D uncertain. The CDR3 loop spans 13 amino acids. V lost 7 bases and J 0 bases, leaving 11 bases between the germline ends. In germline, CDR1 is SGHNT, CDR2 YYREEE (reference sequence). The CDR3 region is CASGSGNSYEQYF. The CDR3 coding sequence is TGTGCCAGCGGCTCGGGCAACTCCTACGAGCAGTACTTC.

The V and J genes are TRBV5-7 and TRBJ2-7, with D perhaps matching TRBD2 (6 bases). Being an ORF, TRBV5-7 has a function that is uncertain. The CDR3 spans 14 residues. V gave up 6 bases and J gave up 6 bases, with 19 bases separating them. This chain's CDR3 is CASKPRTGDAEQYF. The CDR3 DNA reads TGTGCCAGCAAGCCGAGGACGGGGGATGCCGAGCAGTACTTC.

The V call is TRBV7-8, the J call TRBJ2-7; D is uncertain. This CDR3 region has 12 residues. CDR1 SGHVS and CDR2 FQNEAQ come from the germline V gene. The germline V and J ends were trimmed by 5 bases and 0 bases, with 5 bases remaining between them. CDR3 loop: CASSPPSYEQYF. The CDR3 nucleotides read TGTGCCAGCAGCCCGCCCTCCTACGAGCAGTACTTC.

This chain uses TRBV7-2 with TRBJ2-2; D unresolved. Germline CDR1 is SGHTA and CDR2 is FQGNSA. The CDR3 is 13 amino acids. V lost 7 bases and J lost 5, with 11 bases in between. In DNA, the CDR3 is TGTGCCAGCATGATGAGACGGACCGGGGAGCTGTTTTTT. Its translation is CASMMRRTGELFF.

The chain employs TRBV21-1 and TRBJ2-1; TRBD2, as called in the table, went unchecked against the DNA. TRBV21-1 is a recognized pseudogene. This CDR3 has 17 residues. CDR3 residues: CASSKCVPATSECEQFF. The DNA of the CDR3 is TGTGCCAGCAGCAAATGTGTCCCTGCCACTAGTGAGTGTGAGCAGTTCTTC.

The genes are TRBV11-2 and TRBJ2-5, with 8 bases matching TRBD2. Germline V gives CDR1 SGHAT, CDR2 FQNNGV. The CDR3 is 15 amino acids. With 1 base clipped from V and 0 bases from J, the junction kept 1 base outside the gene matches. CDR3 in amino acids: CASSLGGGNQETQYF. As DNA, the CDR3 is TGTGCCAGCAGCTTAGGCGGGGGGAACCAAGAGACCCAGTACTTC.

This clone has a single count. The chain combines TRBV5-1 with TRBJ2-2, with 10 bases fitting TRBD1. This CDR3 spans 15 amino acids. CDR1 and CDR2 (germline): SGHRS, YFSETQ. V lost 5 bases to trimming and J lost 5 bases; unmatched junction nucleotides: 6. In nucleotides, the CDR3 is TGCGCCAGCAGTTGGGACAGGGGTTCGACCGGGGAGCTGTTTTTT. It is translated as CASSWDRGSTGELFF.

The chain employs TRBV13 and TRBJ1-5; 8 bases are a match to TRBD1. Germline V gene lookup returns CDR1 PRHDT and CDR2 FYEKMQ (reference sequence). The CDR3 is 15 amino acids. V was clipped by 5 bases and J by 4 bases; unmatched bases: 7. CDR3 in DNA: TGTGCCAGCAGCCAAGGACAGGGTGGGAATCAGCCCCAGCATTTT. It encodes CASSQGQGGNQPQHF.

The V call is TRBV10-3, the J call TRBJ2-1; a weak D match, TRBD2 (5 bases). CDR3 size: 23 residues. Germline V gene sequence: CDR1 ENHRY, CDR2 SYGVKD. V was cut by 2 bases and J by 6 bases, with 38 bases left in between. CDR3 region: CAISETITRPLGGPARPSNEQFF. The CDR3 DNA follows: TGTGCCATCAGTGAGACAATCACGCGCCCCTTGGGCGGGCCGGCTAGGCCCTCCAATGAGCAGTTCTTC.

This clone is a singleton in its sample. The chain is built from TRBV2 and TRBJ2-3; weak D call: TRBD2 (5 bases). V was clipped by 4 bases and J by 0 bases, with 8 bases between them. Looked up from germline, CDR1 is SNHLY and CDR2 is FYNNEI. There are 14 residues in the CDR3. The CDR3 nucleotides are TGTGCCAGCAGTGGACGGGGTAGCACAGATACGCAGTATTTT. Translation: CASSGRGSTDTQYF.

The V call is TRBV25-1, the J call TRBJ1-2; D is perhaps TRBD1 (5 bases). In germline, CDR1 is MGHDK, CDR2 SYGVNS. This CDR3 region has 14 residues. The V gene lost 4 bases and the J gene lost 8 bases, with 17 bases spanning the gap. The CDR3 region is CASSGNSGREGYTF. The CDR3 DNA reads TGTGCCAGCAGTGGAAATTCAGGGCGAGAAGGCTACACCTTC.

This clone is termed medium-sized. The chain uses TRBV29-1 and TRBJ2-7; 9 bases match TRBD1. V was pared by 5 bases and J by 4 bases, with 9 bases of the junction left unmatched. The CDR3 runs 14 residues. The germline V gene has CDR1 SQVTM and CDR2 ANQGSEA. CDR3 in DNA: TGCAGCGTTACCAACAGGGGGCGCGCGTACGAGCAGTACTTC. This encodes CSVTNRGRAYEQYF.

The chain employs TRBV28 and TRBJ2-5, with D possibly TRBD1 on 6 matching bases. The J call may be in error: the DNA end matches TRBJ2-7 better. CDR1 and CDR2 (germline): MDHEN, SYDVKM. The CDR3 is made up of 16 amino acids. The CDR3 nucleotides read TGTGCCAGCAGTCCGTTAGGTTCAGGACAGAGCTACGAGCAGTACTTC. This translates into CASSPLGSGQSYEQYF.

This clone was picked up one time. The V and J genes are TRBV7-8 and TRBJ2-3, with TRBD2 matching 13 bases. The germline gives CDR1 SGHVS, CDR2 FQNEAQ. This CDR3 has 19 amino acids. With 5 bases clipped from V and 0 bases from J, the junction kept 11 bases outside the gene matches. This chain's CDR3 is CASSPQGTSGDISTDTQYF. The CDR3 region has the DNA TGTGCCAGCAGCCCCCAAGGGACTAGCGGGGATATAAGCACAGATACGCAGTATTTT.

The chain combines TRBV28 with TRBJ2-7; D is undetermined. The CDR3 covers 11 residues. V dropped 5 bases and J dropped 0 bases, with 2 bases sitting between them. CDR1 is MDHEN, CDR2 SYDVKM, per germline. Written as DNA, the CDR3 is TGTGCCAGCAGTGCCTCCTACGAGCAGTACTTC. Amino acids: CASSASYEQYF.

This chain connects TRBV4-1 to TRBJ2-7; TRBD2 matches at 11 bases. The CDR3 runs to 16 residues. Per germline, CDR1 MGHRA and CDR2 YSYEKL. The V gene end was trimmed by 3 bases and the J gene end by 2 bases; junction bases not matched to a gene: 6. The CDR3 DNA is TGCGCCAGCAGCCATGTGACTAGCGGGGATACCTACGAGCAGTACTTC. Translated: CASSHVTSGDTYEQYF.

The chain is built from TRBV7-3 and TRBJ1-6; D ambiguous. The CDR3 is 13 residues long. V was pared by 6 bases and J by 9 bases, with 12 bases between. Germline V CDR1 and CDR2: SGHTA, FQGTGA. The CDR3, as DNA: TGTGCCAGCAGTACTTACGGCGGTTCACCCCTCCACTTT. As protein: CASSTYGGSPLHF. Full variable domain (rest looked up from reference TRBV7-3 and TRBJ1-6): GAGVSQTPSNKVTEKGKYVELRCDPISGHTALYWYRQSLGQGPEFLIYFQGTGAADDSGLPNDRFFAVRPEGSVSTLKIQRTERGDSAVYLCASSTYGGSPLHFGNGTRLTVT.

This rearrangement joins TRBV5-4 to TRBJ2-7; D uncertain. CDR3 length: 12 residues. The ends were cut back, 4 bases at V and 7 bases at J, with 12 bases in the middle. Germline V gene lookup returns CDR1 SGHNT and CDR2 YYREEE (reference sequence). In nucleotides, the CDR3 is TGTGCCAGCAGCCGCGGCAAGGGAGAGCAGTACTTC. As protein: CASSRGKGEQYF. The full variable domain, rest sourced from reference TRBV5-4 and TRBJ2-7, is ETGVTQSPTHLIKTRGQQVTLRCSSQSGHNTVSWYQQALGQGPQFIFQYYREEENGRGNFPPRFSGLQFPNYSSELNVNALELDDSALYLCASSRGKGEQYFGPGTRLTVT.